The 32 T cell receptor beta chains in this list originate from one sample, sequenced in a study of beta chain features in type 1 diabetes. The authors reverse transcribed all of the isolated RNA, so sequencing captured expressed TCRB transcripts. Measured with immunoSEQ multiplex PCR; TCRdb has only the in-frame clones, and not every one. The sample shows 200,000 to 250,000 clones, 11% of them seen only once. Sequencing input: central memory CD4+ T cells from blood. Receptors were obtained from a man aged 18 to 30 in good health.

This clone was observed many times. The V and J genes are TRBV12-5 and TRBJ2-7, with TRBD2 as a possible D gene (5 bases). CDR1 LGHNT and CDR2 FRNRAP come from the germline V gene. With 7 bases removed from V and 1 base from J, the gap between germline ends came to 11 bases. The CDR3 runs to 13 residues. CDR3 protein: CASAMEASYEQYF. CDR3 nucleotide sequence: TGTGCTAGTGCCATGGAGGCATCCTACGAGCAGTACTTC.

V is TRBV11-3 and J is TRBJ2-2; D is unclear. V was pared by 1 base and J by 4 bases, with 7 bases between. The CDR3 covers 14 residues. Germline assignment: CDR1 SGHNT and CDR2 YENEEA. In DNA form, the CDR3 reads TGTGCCAGCAGCTTAGGGGTAGCCACCGGGGAGCTGTTTTTT. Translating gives CASSLGVATGELFF.

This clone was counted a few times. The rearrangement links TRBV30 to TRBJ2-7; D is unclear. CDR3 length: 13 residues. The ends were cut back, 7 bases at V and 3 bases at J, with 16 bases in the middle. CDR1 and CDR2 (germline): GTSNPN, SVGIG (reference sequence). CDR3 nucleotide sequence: TGTGCCTTGACATCAAACTCAATCTACGAGCAGTACTTC. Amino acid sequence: CALTSNSIYEQYF. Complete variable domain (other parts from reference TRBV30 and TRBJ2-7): SQTIHQWPATLVQPVGSPLSLECTVEGTSNPNLYWYRQAAGRGLQLLFYSVGIGQISSEVPQNLSASRPQDRQFILSSKKLLLSDSGFYLCALTSNSIYEQYFGPGTRLTVT.

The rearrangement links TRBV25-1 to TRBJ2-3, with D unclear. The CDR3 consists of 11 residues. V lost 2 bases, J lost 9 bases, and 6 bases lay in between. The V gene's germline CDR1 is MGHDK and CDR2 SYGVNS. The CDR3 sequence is CASSEIITQYF. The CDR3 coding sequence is TGTGCCAGCAGTGAAATTATCACGCAGTATTTT.

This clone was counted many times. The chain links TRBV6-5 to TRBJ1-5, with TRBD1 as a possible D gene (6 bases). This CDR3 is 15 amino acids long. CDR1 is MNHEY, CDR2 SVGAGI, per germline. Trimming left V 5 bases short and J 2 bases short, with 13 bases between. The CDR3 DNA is TGTGCCAGCAGTGCCTCAGGGGAGGGCAATCAGCCCCAGCATTTT. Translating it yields CASSASGEGNQPQHF.

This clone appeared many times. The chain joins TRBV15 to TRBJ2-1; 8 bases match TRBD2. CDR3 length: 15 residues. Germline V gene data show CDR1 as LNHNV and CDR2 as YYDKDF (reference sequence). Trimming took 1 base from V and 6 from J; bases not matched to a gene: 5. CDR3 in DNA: TGTGCCACCAGCAGAGCGGGAGGGTATGGCAATGAGCAGTTCTTC. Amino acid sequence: CATSRAGGYGNEQFF.

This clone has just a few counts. The chain's CDR3 is CASSFSEYLNQPQHF. DNA of the CDR3: TGTGCCAGCAGTTTTTCGGAGTACCTCAATCAGCCCCAGCATTTT. This sequence joins TRBV6-6 and TRBJ1-5, with D unclear. CDR1 and CDR2 from the germline V gene are MNHNY and SVGAGI (reference sequence). Trimming removed 4 bases at V and 3 bases at J, with 13 bases between. This CDR3 spans 15 amino acids.

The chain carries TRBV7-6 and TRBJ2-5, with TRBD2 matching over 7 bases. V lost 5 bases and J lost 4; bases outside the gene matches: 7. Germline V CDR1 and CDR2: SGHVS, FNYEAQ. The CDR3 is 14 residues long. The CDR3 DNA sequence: TGTGCCAGCAGCGCCCGCGCGGGAGTAGAGACCCAGTACTTC. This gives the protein CASSARAGVETQYF.

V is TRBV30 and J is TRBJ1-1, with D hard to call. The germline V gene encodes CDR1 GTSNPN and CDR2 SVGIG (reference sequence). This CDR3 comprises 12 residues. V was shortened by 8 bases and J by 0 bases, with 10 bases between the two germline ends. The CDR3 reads CAREQLNTEAFF. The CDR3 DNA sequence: TGTGCCAGGGAGCAGCTGAACACTGAAGCTTTCTTT.

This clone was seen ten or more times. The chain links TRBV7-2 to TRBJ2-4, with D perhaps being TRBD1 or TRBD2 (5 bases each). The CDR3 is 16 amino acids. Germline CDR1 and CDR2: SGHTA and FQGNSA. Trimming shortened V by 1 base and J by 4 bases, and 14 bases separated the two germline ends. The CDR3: CASSLGAGTAKNIQYF. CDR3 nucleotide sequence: TGTGCCAGCAGCTTAGGGGCCGGGACGGCTAAAAACATTCAGTACTTC.

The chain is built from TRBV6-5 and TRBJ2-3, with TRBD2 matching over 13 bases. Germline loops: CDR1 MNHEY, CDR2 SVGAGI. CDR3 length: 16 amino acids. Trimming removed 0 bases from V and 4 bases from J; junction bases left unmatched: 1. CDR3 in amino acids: CASSYSGLAGSDTQYF. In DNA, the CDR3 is TGTGCCAGCAGTTACTCGGGACTAGCGGGGTCAGATACGCAGTATTTT.

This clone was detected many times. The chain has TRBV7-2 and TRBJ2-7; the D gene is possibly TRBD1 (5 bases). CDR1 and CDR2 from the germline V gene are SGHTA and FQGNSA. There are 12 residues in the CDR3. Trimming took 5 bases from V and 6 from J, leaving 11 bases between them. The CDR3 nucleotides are TGTGCCAGCAGCCCTACGACAGCCGAGCAGTACTTC. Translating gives CASSPTTAEQYF.

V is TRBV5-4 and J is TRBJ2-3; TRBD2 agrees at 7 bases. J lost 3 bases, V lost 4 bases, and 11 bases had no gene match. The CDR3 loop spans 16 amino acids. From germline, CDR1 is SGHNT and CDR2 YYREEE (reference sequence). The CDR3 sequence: CASSPRGGRDTDTQYF. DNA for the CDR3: TGTGCCAGCAGCCCGCGCGGGGGTCGGGATACAGATACGCAGTATTTT.

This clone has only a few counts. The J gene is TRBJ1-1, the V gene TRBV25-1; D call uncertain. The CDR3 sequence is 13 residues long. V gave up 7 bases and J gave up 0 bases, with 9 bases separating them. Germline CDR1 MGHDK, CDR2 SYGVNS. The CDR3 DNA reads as TGTGCCAGCACCGGGCCCATGAACACTGAAGCTTTCTTT. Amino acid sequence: CASTGPMNTEAFF.

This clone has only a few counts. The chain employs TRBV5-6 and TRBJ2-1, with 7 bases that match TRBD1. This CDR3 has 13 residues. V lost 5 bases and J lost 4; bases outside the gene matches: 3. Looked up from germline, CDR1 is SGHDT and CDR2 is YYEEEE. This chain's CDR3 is CASSWDSYNEQFF. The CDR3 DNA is TGTGCCAGCAGTTGGGACAGTTACAATGAGCAGTTCTTC.

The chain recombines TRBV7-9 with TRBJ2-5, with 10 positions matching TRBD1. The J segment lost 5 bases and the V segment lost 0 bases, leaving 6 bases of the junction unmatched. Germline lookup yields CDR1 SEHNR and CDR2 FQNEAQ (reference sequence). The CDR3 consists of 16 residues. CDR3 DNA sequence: TGTGCCAGCAGCTTAGCGAGGACAGGGGGACAGGAGACCCAGTACTTC. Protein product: CASSLARTGGQETQYF.

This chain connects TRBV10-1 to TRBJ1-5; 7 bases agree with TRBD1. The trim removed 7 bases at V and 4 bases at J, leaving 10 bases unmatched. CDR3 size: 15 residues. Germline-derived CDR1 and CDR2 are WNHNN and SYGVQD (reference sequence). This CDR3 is CASIGSRGRNQPQHF. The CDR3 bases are TGCGCCAGCATCGGGAGTAGGGGGCGGAATCAGCCCCAGCATTTT.

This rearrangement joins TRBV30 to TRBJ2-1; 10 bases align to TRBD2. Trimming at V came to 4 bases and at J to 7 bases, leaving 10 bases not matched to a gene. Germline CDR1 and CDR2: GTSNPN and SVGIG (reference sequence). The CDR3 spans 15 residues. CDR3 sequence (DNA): TGTGCCTGGACAAGAAGCGGGAGGGGCAAAAATGAGCAGTTCTTC. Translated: CAWTRSGRGKNEQFF. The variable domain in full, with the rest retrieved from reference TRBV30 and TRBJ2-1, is SQTIHQWPATLVQPVGSPLSLECTVEGTSNPNLYWYRQAAGRGLQLLFYSVGIGQISSEVPQNLSASRPQDRQFILSSKKLLLSDSGFYLCAWTRSGRGKNEQFFGPGTRLTVL.

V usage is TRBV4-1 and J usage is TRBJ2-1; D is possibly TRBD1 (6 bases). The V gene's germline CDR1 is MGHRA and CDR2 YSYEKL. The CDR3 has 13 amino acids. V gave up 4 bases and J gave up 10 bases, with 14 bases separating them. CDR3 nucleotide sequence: TGCGCCAGCAGCCTTATACTGGGGGCCGAGCAGTTCTTC. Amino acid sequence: CASSLILGAEQFF.

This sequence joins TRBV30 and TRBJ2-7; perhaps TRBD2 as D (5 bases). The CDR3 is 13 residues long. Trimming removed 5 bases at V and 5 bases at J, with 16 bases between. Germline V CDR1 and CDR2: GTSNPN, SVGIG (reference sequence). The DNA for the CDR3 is TGTGCCTGGGAGTGGACGGGATACCACGAGCAGTACTTC. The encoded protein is CAWEWTGYHEQYF.

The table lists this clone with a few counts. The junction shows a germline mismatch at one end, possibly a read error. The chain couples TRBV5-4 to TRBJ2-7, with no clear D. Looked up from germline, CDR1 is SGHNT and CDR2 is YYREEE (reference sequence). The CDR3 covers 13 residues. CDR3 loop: CASSPPVSNEQYF. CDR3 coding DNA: TGTGCCAGCAGCCCTCCGGTCTCCAACGAGCAGTACTTC.

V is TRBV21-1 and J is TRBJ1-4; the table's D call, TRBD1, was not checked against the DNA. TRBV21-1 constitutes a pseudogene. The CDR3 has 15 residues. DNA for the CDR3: TGTGCCAGCAGCAAAGGAAAGACATCGAATGAAAAACTGTTTTTT. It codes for CASSKGKTSNEKLFF.

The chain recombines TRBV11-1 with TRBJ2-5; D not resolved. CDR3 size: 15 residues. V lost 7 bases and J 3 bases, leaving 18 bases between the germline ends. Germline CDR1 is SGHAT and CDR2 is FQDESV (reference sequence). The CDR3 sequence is CASTADGTREETQYF. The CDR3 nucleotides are TGTGCCAGCACCGCGGACGGAACAAGAGAAGAGACCCAGTACTTC. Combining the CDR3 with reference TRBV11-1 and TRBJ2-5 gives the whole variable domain EAEVAQSPRYKITEKSQAVAFWCDPISGHATLYWYRQILGQGPELLVQFQDESVVDDSQLPKDRFSAERLKGVDSTLKIQPAELGDSAMYLCASTADGTREETQYFGPGTRLLVL.

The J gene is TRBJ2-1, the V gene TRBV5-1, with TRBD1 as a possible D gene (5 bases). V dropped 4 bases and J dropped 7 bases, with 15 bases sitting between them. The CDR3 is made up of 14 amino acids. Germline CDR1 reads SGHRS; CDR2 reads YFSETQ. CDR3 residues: CASSLPGQGNEQFF. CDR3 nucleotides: TGCGCCAGCAGCCTCCCCGGACAAGGGAATGAGCAGTTCTTC.

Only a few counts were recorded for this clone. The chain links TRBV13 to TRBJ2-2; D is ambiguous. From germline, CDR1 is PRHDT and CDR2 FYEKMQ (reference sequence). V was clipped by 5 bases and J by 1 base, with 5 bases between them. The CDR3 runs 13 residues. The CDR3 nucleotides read TGTGCCAGCAGCCCAGGGAACACCGGGGAGCTGTTTTTT. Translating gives CASSPGNTGELFF.

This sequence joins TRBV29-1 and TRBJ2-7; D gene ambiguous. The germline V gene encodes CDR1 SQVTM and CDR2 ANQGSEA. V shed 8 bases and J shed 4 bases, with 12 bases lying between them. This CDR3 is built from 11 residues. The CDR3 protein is CSTLSAYEQYF. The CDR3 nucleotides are TGCAGCACCTTATCGGCGTACGAGCAGTACTTC.

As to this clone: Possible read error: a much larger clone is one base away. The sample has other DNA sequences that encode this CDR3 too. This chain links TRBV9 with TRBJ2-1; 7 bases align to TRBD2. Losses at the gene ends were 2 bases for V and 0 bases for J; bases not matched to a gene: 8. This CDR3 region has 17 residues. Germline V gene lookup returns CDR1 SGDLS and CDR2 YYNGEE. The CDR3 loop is CASSVGLVGSSYNEQFF. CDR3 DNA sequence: TGTGCCAGCAGCGTCGGACTAGTAGGGAGCTCCTACAATGAGCAGTTCTTC.

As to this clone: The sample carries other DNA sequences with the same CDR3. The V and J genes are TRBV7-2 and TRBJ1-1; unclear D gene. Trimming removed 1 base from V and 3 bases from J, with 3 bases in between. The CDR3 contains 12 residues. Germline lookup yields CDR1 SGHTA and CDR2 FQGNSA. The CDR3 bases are TGTGCCAGCAGCTTAGGGTACACTGAAGCTTTCTTT. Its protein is CASSLGYTEAFF.

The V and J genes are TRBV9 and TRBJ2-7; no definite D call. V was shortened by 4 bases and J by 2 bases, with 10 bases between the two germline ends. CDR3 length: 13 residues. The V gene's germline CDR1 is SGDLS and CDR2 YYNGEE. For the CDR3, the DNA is TGTGCCAGCAGCCCCACCGAGACCTACGAGCAGTACTTC. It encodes CASSPTETYEQYF.

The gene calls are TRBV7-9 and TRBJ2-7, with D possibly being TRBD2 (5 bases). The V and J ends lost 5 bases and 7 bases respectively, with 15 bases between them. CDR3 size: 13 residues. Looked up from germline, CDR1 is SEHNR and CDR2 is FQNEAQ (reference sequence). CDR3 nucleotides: TGTGCCAGCAGCCCCAGCGGTGGATGGGAGCAGTACTTC. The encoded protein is CASSPSGGWEQYF.

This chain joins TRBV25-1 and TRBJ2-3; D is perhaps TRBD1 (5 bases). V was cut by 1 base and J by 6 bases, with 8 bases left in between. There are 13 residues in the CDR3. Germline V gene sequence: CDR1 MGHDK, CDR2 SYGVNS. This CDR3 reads CASSESQGDTQYF. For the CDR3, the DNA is TGTGCCAGCAGTGAATCCCAGGGTGATACGCAGTATTTT.

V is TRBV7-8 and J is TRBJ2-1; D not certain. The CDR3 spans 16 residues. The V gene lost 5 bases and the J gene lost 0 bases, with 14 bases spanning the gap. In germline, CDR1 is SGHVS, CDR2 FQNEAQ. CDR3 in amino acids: CASSGYYRSSYNEQFF. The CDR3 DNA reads TGTGCCAGCAGCGGATACTACCGAAGCTCCTACAATGAGCAGTTCTTC.